These 29 T cell receptor beta chains were all obtained from the same sample, sequenced in a study of regulatory T cells in long-lasting Graves disease. TCR beta libraries were built with iRepertoire HTBI primers and Arm-PCR of CDR3 regions. TCRdb fed the multiplex PCR reads into MiXCR, producing one record per CDR3 protein. The sample lists some 440,000 distinct CDR3 sequences; less than 25% were seen once. Time point specified: persistent/refractory GD, antithyroid drugs over 5 years with positive TRAb. There was RNA extracted from PBMCs, and the TCR library was made from it. This specimen consisted of peripheral blood mononuclear cells (PBMCs), obtained when the disease was refractory, from a patient treated with antithyroid drugs. These receptors were taken from a female donor with Graves disease.

This chain connects TRBV28 to TRBJ1-2; TRBD1 aligns across 7 bases. The CDR3 is made up of 13 amino acids. Looked up from germline, CDR1 is MDHEN and CDR2 is SYDVKM. V was pared by 6 bases and J by 3 bases, with 4 bases of the junction left unmatched. The CDR3 region is CASRETGHYGYTF. Written as DNA, the CDR3 is TGTGCCAGCAGAGAGACAGGGCACTATGGCTACACCTTC.

This clonotype was found a few times. The J gene is TRBJ2-7, the V gene TRBV6-5; 9 bases are shared with TRBD2. Looked up from germline, CDR1 is MNHEY and CDR2 is SVGAGI. The V and J ends lost 0 bases and 6 bases, in that order; junction bases with no gene match: 9. This CDR3 has 16 residues. CDR3 DNA: TGTGCCAGCAGTTACTCAATAGCGGGAGCCTTTTTCGAGCAGTACTTC. Translation gives CASSYSIAGAFFEQYF.

The chain recombines TRBV12-3 or TRBV12-4 with TRBJ1-1, with a weak D call TRBD1 (6 bases). V dropped 6 bases and J dropped 4 bases, with 18 bases sitting between them. The CDR3 runs to 15 residues. CDR3 region: CASRATGSLGTEAFF. The CDR3 nucleotides read TGTGCCAGCAGGGCTACAGGGTCCTTGGGCACTGAAGCTTTCTTT.

The table lists this clonotype with many counts. The chain carries TRBV27 and TRBJ2-7, with TRBD2 matching 14 bases. The germline V gene encodes CDR1 MNHEY and CDR2 SMNVEV (reference sequence). V was pared by 4 bases and J by 2 bases, with 10 bases of the junction left unmatched. The CDR3 is 18 residues long. The CDR3 DNA follows: TGTGCCAGCAGTTCCCTGGGACTAGCGGGAGTATGGGCCTACGAGCAGTACTTC. This encodes CASSSLGLAGVWAYEQYF.

Ten or more counts support this clonotype. The CDR3 sequence is CASSSPFGRGINQPQHF. CDR3 nucleotide sequence: TGTGCCAGCAGTTCCCCCTTTGGCAGGGGAATCAATCAGCCCCAGCATTTT. The chain joins TRBV28 to TRBJ1-5; a possible D gene is TRBD1 (6 bases). The CDR3 consists of 17 residues. Germline-derived CDR1 and CDR2 are MDHEN and SYDVKM. Trimming removed 4 bases from V and 3 bases from J, with 19 bases in between.

The table lists this clonotype with many counts. Compared with germline, one end of the junction differs, possibly owing to a read error. V is TRBV6-1 and J is TRBJ1-6; D call uncertain. This CDR3 spans 11 amino acids. CDR1 is MNHNS and CDR2 is SASEGT in the germline V gene. The CDR3 region is CASREDSPLHF. In DNA form, the CDR3 reads TGTGCCAGCAGGGAAGATTCACCCCTCCACTTT.

This clonotype was seen ten or more times. The chain is built from TRBV13 and TRBJ1-6; no reliable D call. V lost 2 bases and J lost 9, with 14 bases in between. The CDR3 is 15 amino acids. The germline CDR1 and CDR2 sequences are PRHDT and FYEKMQ (reference sequence). CDR3 amino acids: CASSLSTEKRSPLHF. Written as DNA, the CDR3 is TGTGCCAGCAGCTTAAGTACTGAGAAACGTTCACCCCTCCACTTT.

This clonotype was seen ten or more times. CDR3 loop: CASSLGYSRMNTEAFF. CDR3 nucleotide sequence: TGCGCCAGCAGCTTGGGGTACAGCCGGATGAACACTGAAGCTTTCTTT. The rearrangement uses TRBV5-1 and TRBJ1-1; D unclear. The V end was cut by 0 bases, the J end by 0 bases, with 12 bases between. Germline CDR1 and CDR2: SGHRS and YFSETQ. The CDR3 runs 16 residues.

The chain recombines TRBV20-1 with TRBJ2-5; D unresolved. The DNA end is a closer match to TRBJ2-1, so the J assignment may be wrong. The V gene's germline CDR1 is DFQATT and CDR2 SNEGSKA (reference sequence). The CDR3 runs 13 residues. CDR3 bases: TGCAGTGCTAGAGATCAGGCGGTCCAAAAGCAGTTCTTC. Its protein product is CSARDQAVQKQFF.

The chain is built from TRBV7-6 and TRBJ2-2; 10 positions match TRBD2. Germline CDR1 is SGHVS and CDR2 is FNYEAQ. The V and J ends lost 5 bases and 3 bases, in that order; junction bases with no gene match: 9. The CDR3 loop spans 17 amino acids. Written as DNA, the CDR3 is TGTGCCAGCAGCCGATACCTAGCGGGAGTGTACACCGGGGAGCTGTTTTTT. Amino acid sequence: CASSRYLAGVYTGELFF.

Details on this clonotype: At one end the junction does not follow the germline gene, possibly because of a read error. The chain links TRBV11-2 to TRBJ2-7; D gene unclear. This CDR3 spans 12 amino acids. The V gene's germline CDR1 is SGHAT and CDR2 FQNNGV. The CDR3 sequence is CASSHDIYGQYF. In DNA form, the CDR3 reads TGTGCCAGCAGCCACGACATCTACGGGCAGTACTTC.

The chain is built from TRBV20-1 and TRBJ2-7; a weak D match, TRBD2 (6 bases). Trimming stripped 3 bases from V and 0 bases from J, with 21 bases between. This CDR3 is built from 17 residues. Germline V gene sequence: CDR1 DFQATT, CDR2 SNEGSKA (reference sequence). The CDR3, as DNA: TGCAGTGCTAGTGTACGCGGGAATAGACGAAGCTCCTACGAGCAGTACTTC. This translates into CSASVRGNRRSSYEQYF.

The chain couples TRBV7-9 to TRBJ1-6; no clear D. CDR1 is SEHNR, CDR2 FQNEAQ, per germline (reference sequence). V lost 0 bases to trimming and J lost 0 bases, with 12 bases between them. This CDR3 comprises 18 residues. CDR3 DNA sequence: TGTGCCAGCAGCTTAGCGAGCTCGTGGAGCTCCTATAATTCACCCCTCCACTTT. Protein: CASSLASSWSSYNSPLHF.

Comment on this clonotype: One end of the junction fails to match germline, which may point to a read error. V usage is TRBV20-1 and J usage is TRBJ1-6; 7 bases align to TRBD1. This CDR3 has 16 amino acids. Germline V CDR1 and CDR2: DFQATT, SNEGSKA (reference sequence). This CDR3 reads CSARVTGASYNSPFHF. As DNA, the CDR3 is TGCAGTGCTAGGGTTACAGGGGCGTCCTATAATTCACCCTTCCACTTT.

This clonotype was found many times. The chain links TRBV30 to TRBJ1-4; a possible D gene is TRBD1 (6 bases). Germline lookup yields CDR1 GTSNPN and CDR2 SVGIG (reference sequence). V dropped 2 bases and J dropped 13 bases, with 14 bases sitting between them. This CDR3 region has 12 residues. CDR3 in amino acids: CAWSPLPTGLFF. In nucleotides, the CDR3 is TGTGCCTGGAGTCCCCTCCCGACAGGACTGTTTTTT.

A single count supports this clonotype. V is TRBV6-1 and J is TRBJ2-1, with 8 bases that match TRBD2. Germline V CDR1 and CDR2: MNHNS, SASEGT. The CDR3 spans 14 residues. The V segment lost 7 bases and the J segment 10 bases; nucleotides outside the gene matches: 12. CDR3 protein: CASIASGSSVEQFF. The DNA of the CDR3 is TGTGCCAGCATAGCCAGCGGGAGTAGTGTCGAGCAGTTCTTC.

Only a few counts were recorded for this clonotype. This rearrangement joins TRBV10-3 to TRBJ2-7, with a tentative D call TRBD2 (6 bases). The V and J ends lost 7 bases and 2 bases respectively, with 9 bases between them. Germline V lookup: CDR1 ENHRY, CDR2 SYGVKD. There are 12 residues in the CDR3. The CDR3 DNA reads as TGTGCCATCAACGGGGGTACCTACGAGCAGTACTTC. It specifies CAINGGTYEQYF.

As for this clonotype: One end of the junction is discordant with germline, which a read error may explain. The V gene is TRBV7-3, the J gene TRBJ2-7; D is possibly TRBD1 or TRBD2 (6 bases each). From germline, CDR1 is SGHTA and CDR2 FQGTGA. The CDR3 is made up of 12 amino acids. This chain's CDR3 is CASSFGGGERYF. CDR3 nucleotides: TGTGCCAGCAGCTTCGGGGGCGGCGAGCGGTACTTC.

This clonotype was seen more than once but under ten times. The rearrangement links TRBV7-4 to TRBJ1-1, with D perhaps matching TRBD1 (6 bases). Germline loops: CDR1 SGHVT, CDR2 SQSDAQ. The CDR3 spans 14 residues. Trimming removed 2 bases from V and 9 bases from J, with 16 bases in between. CDR3 protein: CASSLNLLGGQAFF. The CDR3 nucleotides are TGTGCCAGCAGCTTAAATCTCCTGGGGGGGCAAGCTTTCTTT.

At least ten counts were recorded for this clonotype. At one of its ends the junction is not consistent with the germline gene, which may arise from a read error. The DNA for the CDR3 is TGTGCCAGCAGTGAAAATCCGGGACAGCCTGACTACGGCTACACCTTC. Its protein product is CASSENPGQPDYGYTF. J is TRBJ1-2 and V is TRBV2; 7 bases map to TRBD1. Germline CDR1 is SNHLY and CDR2 is FYNNEI. CDR3 length equals 16 residues.

This chain links TRBV2 with TRBJ2-1, with D possibly TRBD2 on 5 matching bases. The CDR3 consists of 13 residues. Germline CDR1 reads SNHLY; CDR2 reads FYNNEI. Deletions cut 6 bases from V and 9 bases from J, with 15 bases between. CDR3 DNA: TGTGCCAGCAGCCTGGAGGAAACAACTGAGCAGTTCTTC. This codes for CASSLEETTEQFF.

Many counts were recorded for this clonotype. J is TRBJ2-7 and V is TRBV28; possible D gene TRBD2, 5 bases. There are 13 residues in the CDR3. The V end lost 5 bases, the J end lost 5 bases, and 13 bases lay between the germline ends. Per the germline V gene, CDR1 is MDHEN and CDR2 is SYDVKM. Here the CDR3 DNA reads TGTGCCAGCAGTCTTAACCCCGGGGACGAGCAGTACTTC. Protein product: CASSLNPGDEQYF.

The chain is built from TRBV6-5 and TRBJ2-2; D could derive from TRBD1 or TRBD2 (5 bases each). V lost 3 bases and J 5 bases, leaving 22 bases between the germline ends. The germline V gene encodes CDR1 MNHEY and CDR2 SVGAGI. The CDR3 has 18 residues. DNA of the CDR3: TGTGCCAGCAGTTATAATGCCCCTGGTAGGGGAGTAACCGGGGAGCTGTTTTTT. Encoded protein: CASSYNAPGRGVTGELFF.

Remarks on this clonotype: This sequence may be a read error, since a much larger clone differs from it by one base. The chain uses TRBV2 and TRBJ1-5; 8 nucleotides line up with TRBD1. Per germline, CDR1 SNHLY and CDR2 FYNNEI. The CDR3 has 13 residues. CDR3 nucleotide sequence: TGTGCCAGCAGGAGGACAGGGAGTCAGCCCCAGCGTTTT. It specifies CASRRTGSQPQRF.

This clonotype was seen repeatedly, ten times or more. The rearrangement uses TRBV3-1 and TRBJ1-5; tentatively, D is TRBD1 (5 bases). V was pared by 0 bases and J by 5 bases, with 14 bases between. CDR3 length equals 16 residues. Germline lookup yields CDR1 LGHDT and CDR2 YNNKEL (reference sequence). The chain's CDR3 is CASSQDQGPEDQPQHF. The CDR3 nucleotides are TGTGCCAGCAGCCAAGATCAGGGACCGGAGGATCAGCCCCAGCATTTT. The entire variable domain, with the rest obtained from reference TRBV3-1 and TRBJ1-5, is as follows: DTAVSQTPKYLVTQMGNDKSIKCEQNLGHDTMYWYKQDSKKFLKIMFSYNNKELIINETVPNRFSPKSPDKAHLNLHINSLELGDSAVYFCASSQDQGPEDQPQHFGDGTRLSIL.

There are many counts of this clonotype. The chain links TRBV15 to TRBJ1-1; a weak D match, TRBD1 (5 bases). Germline CDR1 and CDR2: LNHNV and YYDKDF (reference sequence). Trimming stripped 4 bases from V and 3 bases from J, with 9 bases between. CDR3 size: 13 residues. Here the CDR3 reads CATSKQGYTEAFF. DNA of the CDR3: TGTGCCACCAGCAAGCAGGGTTACACTGAAGCTTTCTTT.

This clonotype appeared many times. V and J are TRBV3-1 and TRBJ1-1; D is unclear. CDR3 length: 17 residues. Trimming took off 1 base at V and 0 bases at J, with 15 bases between the two ends. Germline values: CDR1 LGHDT, CDR2 YNNKEL (reference sequence). The CDR3, as DNA: TGTGCCAGCAGCCAAGCTGGGCCAGACGAATTGAACACTGAAGCTTTCTTT. Protein product: CASSQAGPDELNTEAFF.

The rearrangement uses TRBV4-2 and TRBJ1-1; D is uncertain. Trimming took 7 bases from V and 4 from J, leaving 16 bases between them. This CDR3 comprises 14 residues. Per the germline V gene, CDR1 is LGHNA and CDR2 is YNFKEQ. The CDR3 DNA is TGTGCCAGCACGATCTGGGGTGAACCCACTGAAGCTTTCTTT. It specifies CASTIWGEPTEAFF.

In regard to this clonotype: A read error may be the cause here, since a much bigger clone is one base away. This chain connects TRBV10-3 to TRBJ2-7; 7 bases map to TRBD1. The CDR3 sequence is 12 residues long. V trimming: 7 bases; J trimming: 6 bases; junction bases outside the gene matches: 6. CDR1 is ENHRY and CDR2 is SYGVKD in the germline V gene. CDR3 sequence reads: CAITWDRIEQYF. The CDR3 DNA follows: TGTGCCATCACATGGGACAGAATCGAGCAGTACTTC.